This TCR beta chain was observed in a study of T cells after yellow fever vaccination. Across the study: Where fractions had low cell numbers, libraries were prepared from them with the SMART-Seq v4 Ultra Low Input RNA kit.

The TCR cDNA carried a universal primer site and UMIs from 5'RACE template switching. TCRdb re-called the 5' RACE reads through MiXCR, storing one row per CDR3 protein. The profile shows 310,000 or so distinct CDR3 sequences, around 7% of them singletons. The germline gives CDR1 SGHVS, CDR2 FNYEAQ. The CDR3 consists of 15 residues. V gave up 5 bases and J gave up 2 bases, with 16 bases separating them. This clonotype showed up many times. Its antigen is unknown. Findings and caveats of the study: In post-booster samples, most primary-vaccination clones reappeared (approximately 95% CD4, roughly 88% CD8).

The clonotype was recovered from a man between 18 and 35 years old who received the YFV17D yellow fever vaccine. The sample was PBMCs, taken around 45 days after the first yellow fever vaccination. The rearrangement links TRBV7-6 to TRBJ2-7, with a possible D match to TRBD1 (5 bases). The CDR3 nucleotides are TGTGCCAGCAGCCCTCGAGGTGGGGCTACCTACGAGCAGTACTTC. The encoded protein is CASSPRGGATYEQYF.